The text below deals with one T cell receptor beta chain. Its antigen remains undetermined. There are no base qualities to consult, and no much larger clone falls within one base. This sample was taken from a study of shared clonotypes between healthy human individuals (TCRdb year 2020). Study-level background: The cohort comprised a couple of women and three men aged 18 to 49 years. Leukapheresis yielded between about 0.85 and 9 billion PBMCs per donor. Different laboratories and diverse techniques were used to prepare libraries and sequence TCR repertoires, to increase sequencing depth and limit assay-specific biases. For each donor, three plates each were used for CD4 naive and CD4 memory, two plates were used for CD8 naive, and one plate was used for CD8 memory. The study deeply sequenced blood TCR repertoires of five healthy adults to estimate repertoire size and the extent of clonotype sharing between individuals. Points the paper makes about the study in general: Larger estimated clonotype richness was generally found for naive subsets than for memory subsets. Rarefaction of sorted-subset datasets indicated incomplete sequencing despite the large sequencing depth. Based on pairwise subsampling, the degree of clonotype sharing among donors was expected to be affected by sequencing depth. The small number of donors limited the genetic and exposure-history diversity represented. Sampling was limited to blood, and TCR repertoires in tissue likely differ from TCR repertoires in blood. Higher generation probabilities were observed for clonotypes shared by all four sorted-subset donors than for non-shared clonotypes. Across a handful of donors, about 5.2% of naive CD4, around 3.5% of naive CD8, about 2.3% of memory CD4, and approximately 0.4% of memory CD8 clonotypes were shared.

The donors were healthy, HIV-negative adults with no recently reported acute infections or vaccinations. Every donor was a Caucasian adult living in Nashville, Tennessee, USA. CD4+ T cells were enriched by magnetic negative selection; naive cells were then positively selected on CD45RA, and the negative fraction formed the memory subset. Blood was obtained by leukapheresis, after which PBMCs were separated by Ficoll-Histopaque density gradient centrifugation and cryopreserved in liquid nitrogen vapor phase. Purity and quantity of every magnetically sorted T cell population were checked by analytical flow cytometry. From each sorted fraction, genomic DNA was isolated and quantified by UV absorbance on a Nanodrop 2000c. V ends up 1 base short and J 6 bases short, with an unmatched junction base count of 9. As encoded in the germline V gene, CDR1 is SGHTS while CDR2 is YDEGEE. The CDR3, cysteine through phenylalanine, is 16 amino acids long. The only DNA kept is the CDR3, 48 bases in frame from the first base.

Using the deep immunoSEQ assay, TCR CDR3 regions were amplified from genomic DNA by multiplex PCR. For each cell subset, the extracted genomic DNA was distributed evenly across all wells of several immunoSEQ 96-well plates, and each plate served as one replicate. Each replicate PCR for sorted subsets received roughly 0.2 ug genomic DNA, equal to roughly 30,000 T cell genomes. The purified libraries were quantified using a Qubit 3.0 fluorometer, sized with a Bioanalyzer 2100, and then quantified again using the KAPA Library Quantification kit. Every immunoSEQ 96-well plate was sequenced on a separate single-read 150-cycle Illumina NextSeq 550 flow cell. Per the source publication's procedure: Because only junctional sequences without quality scores were contained in the immunoSEQ output, filtering matching that applied to full-length reads could not be performed. To assign V/J genes and CDR3, sequences were annotated against IMGT germline references using PyIR, a Python wrapper for IgBLAST v1.9. Reads were removed for weak V/J assignments (E-value above 1e-6), missing CDR3, stop codons, out-of-frame junctions, or ambiguous translated residues. A V3J clonotype was defined by an identical inferred V gene, J gene, and CDR3 amino acid sequence. Percentage overlap between repertoires was calculated by dividing the number of shared unique clonotypes by the size of the smaller repertoire. Richness of each repertoire was evaluated using RTK rarefaction, the Chao1 estimator, and Recon v2.1 estimates of unobserved clonotypes. OLGA was used to compute generation probabilities for all TCRbeta clonotypes that the gDNA method yielded from four donors. This immuneACCESS table, as held by TCRdb, lists in-frame sequences with V and J called but not all clones. Of the missing ones, under half trace to an unresolved V gene in checked studies; the others have no known cause. V, J and clone size derive from that table, while D and trimming were established from the DNA sequence. This sample gives 780,000 or so clones in total; around 77% of them show up just once. 1.8% of the sample comes from the top ten.

This sequence was found in a woman aged 30 to 39 in good health. Sequencing was performed on memory CD4+ T cells sorted from blood. Read against the paper, the sample's cell subset or site label means: CD45RA-negative fraction. The rearrangement combines TRBV5-8 with TRBJ2-3; the junction holds 9 bases that match TRBD1. The nucleotide sequence reads as follows: TGTGCCAGCAGCTTGCTGGGACAGGGTACCACGGATACGCAGTATTTT. Translated, this gives CASSLLGQGTTDTQYF.